Sequencing of this TCR beta chain was carried out in a study of blood T cell repertoires in COVID-19. Across the study: Samples taken during acute and convalescent COVID-19 were collected in the United States, Italy and Spain. Nucleic acid was either cDNA or gDNA, and it came from T cells, B-cell-depleted T cells, or PBMCs.

Between the trimmed V and J ends, which lost 6 bases and 1 base, there was a span of 13 bases. The CDR3 has 16 residues. Germline loops: CDR1 MDHEN, CDR2 SYDVKM. Authors' processing steps: For nucleated cells, counts were estimated from reference gene primer amplification. Clones were sequenced by immunoSEQ multiplex PCR, and TCRdb holds only the in-frame ones, with some missing. That table furnishes V, J and clone size, whereas the DNA furnished D and trimming. Of about 190,000 clones listed, over 70% were seen once; the top ten hold around 16%. The V call is TRBV28, the J call TRBJ2-6; D ambiguous. Sequencing was carried out using peripheral blood. The receptor comes from a man aged 55 to 70 with active or convalescent COVID-19. The CDR3 DNA reads TGTGCCAGCAGCCCGTATTTTGTATCTGGGGCCAACGTCCTGACTTTC. Its protein product is CASSPYFVSGANVLTF.